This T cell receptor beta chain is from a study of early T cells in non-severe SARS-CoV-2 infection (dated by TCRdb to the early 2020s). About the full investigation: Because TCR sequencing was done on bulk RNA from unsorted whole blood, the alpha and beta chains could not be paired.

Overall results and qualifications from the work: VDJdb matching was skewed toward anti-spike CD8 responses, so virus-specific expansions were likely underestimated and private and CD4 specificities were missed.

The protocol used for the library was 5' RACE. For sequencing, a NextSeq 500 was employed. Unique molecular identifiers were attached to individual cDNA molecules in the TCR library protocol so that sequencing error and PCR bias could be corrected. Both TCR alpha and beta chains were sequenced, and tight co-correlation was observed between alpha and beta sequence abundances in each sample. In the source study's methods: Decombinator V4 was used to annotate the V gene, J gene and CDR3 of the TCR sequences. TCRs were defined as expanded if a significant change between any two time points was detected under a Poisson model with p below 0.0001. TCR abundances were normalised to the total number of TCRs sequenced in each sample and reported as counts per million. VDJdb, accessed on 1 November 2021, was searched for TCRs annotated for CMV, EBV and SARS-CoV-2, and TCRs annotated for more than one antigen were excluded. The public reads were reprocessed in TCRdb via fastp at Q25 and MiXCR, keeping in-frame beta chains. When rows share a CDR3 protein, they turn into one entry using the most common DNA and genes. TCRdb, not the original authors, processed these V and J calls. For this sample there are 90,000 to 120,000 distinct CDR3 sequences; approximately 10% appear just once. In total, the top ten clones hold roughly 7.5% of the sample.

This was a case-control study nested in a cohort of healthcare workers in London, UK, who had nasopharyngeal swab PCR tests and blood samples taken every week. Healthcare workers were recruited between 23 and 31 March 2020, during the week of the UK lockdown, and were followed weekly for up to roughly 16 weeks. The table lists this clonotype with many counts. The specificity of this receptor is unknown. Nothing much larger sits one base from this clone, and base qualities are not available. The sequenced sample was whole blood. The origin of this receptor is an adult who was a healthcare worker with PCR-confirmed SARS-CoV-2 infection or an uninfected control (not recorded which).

The DNA sequence is as follows: TGTGCCAGCAGCCGGGACTCCTCGGAGTACGAGCAGTACTTC. Translated, this gives CASSRDSSEYEQYF. The chain links TRBV27 with TRBJ2-7, and possibly TRBD2, on 6 matching bases. The CDR3, cysteine through phenylalanine, is 14 amino acids long. The read is trimmed to its CDR3 DNA, 42 bases read in frame from base 1. Via the germline V gene (reference sequence), CDR1 is MNHEY and CDR2 SMNVEV. Trimming costs V 6 bases and J 4 bases, and their ends lie 16 bases apart.